Here is one TCR beta chain with its context. The germline V gene has CDR1 DFQATT and CDR2 SNEGSKA (reference sequence). V lost 5 bases, J lost 4 bases, and 8 bases stayed unmatched. This CDR3 spans 14 amino acids. Together with a sample-barcoded 5' primer, a J-beta primer mix was included in a second PCR lasting roughly 6 to 12 cycles. TCRdb re-called the 5' RACE reads through MiXCR, storing one row per CDR3 protein. The sample consists of some 1.6 million distinct CDR3 sequences, about 35% of them appearing once. This specimen belongs to a study of blood T cells in healthy people across ages. The chain uses TRBV20-1 and TRBJ2-3; 8 bases align to TRBD2. The sequenced sample was blood. The clonotype originates from a woman aged 25-40 years in good health. The CDR3 here is CSAAGGGPADTQYF. CDR3 nucleotides: TGCAGTGCTGCTGGCGGGGGGCCAGCAGATACGCAGTATTTT.